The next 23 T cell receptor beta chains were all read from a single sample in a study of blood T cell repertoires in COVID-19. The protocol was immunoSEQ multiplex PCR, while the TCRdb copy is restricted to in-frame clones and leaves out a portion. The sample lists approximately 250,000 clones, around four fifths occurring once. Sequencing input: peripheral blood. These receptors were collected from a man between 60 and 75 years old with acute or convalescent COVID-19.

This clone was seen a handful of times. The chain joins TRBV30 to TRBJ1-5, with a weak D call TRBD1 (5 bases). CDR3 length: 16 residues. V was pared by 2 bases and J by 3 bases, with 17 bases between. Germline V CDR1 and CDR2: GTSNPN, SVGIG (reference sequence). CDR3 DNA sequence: TGTGCCTGGAGTACCCGTAGGCAGGGCCCCAATCAGCCCCAGCATTTT. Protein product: CAWSTRRQGPNQPQHF.

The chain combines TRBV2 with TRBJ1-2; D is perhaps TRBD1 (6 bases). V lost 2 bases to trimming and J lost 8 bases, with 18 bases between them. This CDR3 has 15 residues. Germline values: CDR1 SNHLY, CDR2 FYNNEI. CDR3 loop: CASSETAGEGGGYTF. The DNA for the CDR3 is TGTGCCAGCAGTGAAACTGCAGGGGAAGGAGGAGGCTACACCTTC.

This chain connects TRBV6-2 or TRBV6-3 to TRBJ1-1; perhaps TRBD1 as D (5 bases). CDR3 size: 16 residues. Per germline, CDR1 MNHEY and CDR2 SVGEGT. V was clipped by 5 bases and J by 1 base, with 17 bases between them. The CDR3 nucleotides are TGTGCCAGCAGTCGGTACAGGCCACCACAGAACACTGAAGCTTTCTTT. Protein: CASSRYRPPQNTEAFF.

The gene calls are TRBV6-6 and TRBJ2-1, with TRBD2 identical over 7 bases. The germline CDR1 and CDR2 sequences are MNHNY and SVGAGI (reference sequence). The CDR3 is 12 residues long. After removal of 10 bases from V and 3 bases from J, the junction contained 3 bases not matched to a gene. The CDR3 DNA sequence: TGTGCCACCCGGGGGGACTACAATGAGCAGTTCTTC. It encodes CATRGDYNEQFF.

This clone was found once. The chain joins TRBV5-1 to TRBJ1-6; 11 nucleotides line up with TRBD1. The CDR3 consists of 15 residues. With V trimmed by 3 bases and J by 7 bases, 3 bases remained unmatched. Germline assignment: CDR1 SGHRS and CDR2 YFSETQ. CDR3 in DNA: TGCGCCAGCAGCTCGGGACAGGGGGAAAATTCACCCCTCCACTTT. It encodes CASSSGQGENSPLHF.

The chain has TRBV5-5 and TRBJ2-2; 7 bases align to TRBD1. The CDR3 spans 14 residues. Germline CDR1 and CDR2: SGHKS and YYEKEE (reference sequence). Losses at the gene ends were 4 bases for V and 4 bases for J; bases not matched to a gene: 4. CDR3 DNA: TGTGCCAGCAGCGAGGGGGCGTTCACCGGGGAGCTGTTTTTT. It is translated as CASSEGAFTGELFF. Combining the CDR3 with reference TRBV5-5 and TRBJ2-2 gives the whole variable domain DAGVTQSPTHLIKTRGQQVTLRCSPISGHKSVSWYQQVLGQGPQFIFQYYEKEERGRGNFPDRFSARQFPNYSSELNVNALLLGDSALYLCASSEGAFTGELFFGEGSRLTVL.

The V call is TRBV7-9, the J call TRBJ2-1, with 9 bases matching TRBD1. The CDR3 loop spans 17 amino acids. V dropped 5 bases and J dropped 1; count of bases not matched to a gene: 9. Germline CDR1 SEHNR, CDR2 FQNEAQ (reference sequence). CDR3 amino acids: CASSVSPGQGSYNEQFF. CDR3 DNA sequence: TGTGCCAGCAGCGTAAGTCCGGGACAGGGTTCCTACAATGAGCAGTTCTTC.

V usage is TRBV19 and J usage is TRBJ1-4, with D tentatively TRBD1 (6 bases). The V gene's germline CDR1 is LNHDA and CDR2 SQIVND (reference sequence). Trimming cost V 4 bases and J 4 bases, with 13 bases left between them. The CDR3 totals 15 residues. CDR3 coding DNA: TGTGCCAGTAGTACGCCTCAGGGGAATAATGAAAAACTGTTTTTT. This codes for CASSTPQGNNEKLFF. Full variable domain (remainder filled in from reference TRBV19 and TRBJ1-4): DGGITQSPKYLFRKEGQNVTLSCEQNLNHDAMYWYRQDPGQGLRLIYYSQIVNDFQKGDIAEGYSVSREKKESFPLTVTSAQKNPTAFYLCASSTPQGNNEKLFFGSGTQLSVL.

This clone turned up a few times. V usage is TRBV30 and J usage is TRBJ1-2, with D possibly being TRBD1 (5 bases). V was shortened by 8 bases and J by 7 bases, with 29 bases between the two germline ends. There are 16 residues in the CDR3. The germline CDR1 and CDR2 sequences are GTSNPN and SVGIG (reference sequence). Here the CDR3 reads CASSPGWGDDFSGYTF. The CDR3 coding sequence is TGTGCCAGTTCCCCGGGATGGGGGGATGATTTCTCTGGCTACACCTTC.

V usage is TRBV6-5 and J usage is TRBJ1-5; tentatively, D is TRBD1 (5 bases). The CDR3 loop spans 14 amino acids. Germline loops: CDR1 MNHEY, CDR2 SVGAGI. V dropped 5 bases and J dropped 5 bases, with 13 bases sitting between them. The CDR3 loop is CASSQTQGYQPQHF. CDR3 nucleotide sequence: TGTGCCAGCAGTCAAACTCAGGGATATCAGCCCCAGCATTTT.

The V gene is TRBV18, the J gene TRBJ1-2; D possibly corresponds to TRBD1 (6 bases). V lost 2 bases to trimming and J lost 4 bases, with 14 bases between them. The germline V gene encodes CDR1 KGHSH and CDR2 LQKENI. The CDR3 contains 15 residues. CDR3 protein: CASSPSRQDVYGYTF. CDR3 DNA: TGTGCCAGCTCACCAAGTAGACAGGATGTCTATGGCTACACCTTC.

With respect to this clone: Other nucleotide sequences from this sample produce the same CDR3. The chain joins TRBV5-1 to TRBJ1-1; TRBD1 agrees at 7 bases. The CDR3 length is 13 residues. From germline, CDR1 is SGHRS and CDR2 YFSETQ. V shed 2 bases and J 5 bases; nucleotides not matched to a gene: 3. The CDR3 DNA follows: TGCGCCAGCAGCTTCCAGGGGGATACTGAAGCTTTCTTT. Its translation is CASSFQGDTEAFF.

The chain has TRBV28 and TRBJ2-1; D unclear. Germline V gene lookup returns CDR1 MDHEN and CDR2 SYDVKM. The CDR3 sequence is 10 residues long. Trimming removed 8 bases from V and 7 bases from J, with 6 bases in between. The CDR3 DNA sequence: TGTGCCAGCGGGCAGAATGAGCAGTTCTTC. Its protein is CASGQNEQFF.

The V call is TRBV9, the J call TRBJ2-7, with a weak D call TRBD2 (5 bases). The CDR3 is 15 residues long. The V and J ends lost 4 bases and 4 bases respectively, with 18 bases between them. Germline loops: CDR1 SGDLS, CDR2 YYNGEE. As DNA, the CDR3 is TGTGCCAGCAGCCCACATCAGTTGGGGAGTTACGAGCAGTACTTC. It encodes CASSPHQLGSYEQYF.

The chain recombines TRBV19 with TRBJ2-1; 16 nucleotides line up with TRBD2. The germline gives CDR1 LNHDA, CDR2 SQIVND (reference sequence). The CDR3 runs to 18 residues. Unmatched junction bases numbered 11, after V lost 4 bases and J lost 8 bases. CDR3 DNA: TGTGCCAGTAGTAGATCAGGGACTAGCGGGAGGGCCAGGTATGAGCAGTTCTTC. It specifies CASSRSGTSGRARYEQFF.

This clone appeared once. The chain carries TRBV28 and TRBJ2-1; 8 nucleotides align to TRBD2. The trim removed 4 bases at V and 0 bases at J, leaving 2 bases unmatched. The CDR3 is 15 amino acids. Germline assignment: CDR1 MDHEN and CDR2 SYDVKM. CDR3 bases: TGTGCCAGCAGTTCAGCGGGAGCCTCCTACAATGAGCAGTTCTTC. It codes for CASSSAGASYNEQFF.

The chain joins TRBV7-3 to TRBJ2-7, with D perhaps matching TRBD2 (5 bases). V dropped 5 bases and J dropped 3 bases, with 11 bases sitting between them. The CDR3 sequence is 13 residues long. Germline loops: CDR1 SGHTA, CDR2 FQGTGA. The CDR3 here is CASSPWAGYEQYF. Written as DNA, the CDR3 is TGTGCCAGCAGCCCCTGGGCGGGCTACGAGCAGTACTTC.

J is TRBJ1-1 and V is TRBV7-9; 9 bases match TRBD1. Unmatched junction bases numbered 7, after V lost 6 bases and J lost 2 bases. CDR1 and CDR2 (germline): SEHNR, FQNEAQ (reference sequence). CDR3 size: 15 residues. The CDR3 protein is CASSPHRGRNTEAFF. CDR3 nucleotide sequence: TGTGCCAGCAGTCCCCACAGGGGGCGTAACACTGAAGCTTTCTTT.

The CDR3: CASSLDPDGAELYEQYF. The CDR3 DNA is TGCGCCAGCAGCTTGGACCCCGACGGAGCTGAATTGTACGAGCAGTACTTC. This chain links TRBV5-1 with TRBJ2-7; no clear D gene. Deletions cut 0 bases from V and 4 bases from J, with 20 bases between. Germline V gene sequence: CDR1 SGHRS, CDR2 YFSETQ. This CDR3 spans 17 amino acids.

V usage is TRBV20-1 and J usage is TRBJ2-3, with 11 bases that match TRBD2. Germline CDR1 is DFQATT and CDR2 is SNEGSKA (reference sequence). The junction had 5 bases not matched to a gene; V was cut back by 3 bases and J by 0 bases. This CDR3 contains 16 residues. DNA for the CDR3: TGCAGTGCTAGTGGGACTAGCGGTTTTAGCACAGATACGCAGTATTTT. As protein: CSASGTSGFSTDTQYF.

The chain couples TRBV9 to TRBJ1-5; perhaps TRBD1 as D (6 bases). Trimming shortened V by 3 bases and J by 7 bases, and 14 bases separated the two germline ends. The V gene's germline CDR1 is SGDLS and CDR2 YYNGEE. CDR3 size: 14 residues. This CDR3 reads CASSGGPQGQPQHF. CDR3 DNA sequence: TGTGCCAGCAGCGGGGGGCCCCAGGGCCAGCCCCAGCATTTT.

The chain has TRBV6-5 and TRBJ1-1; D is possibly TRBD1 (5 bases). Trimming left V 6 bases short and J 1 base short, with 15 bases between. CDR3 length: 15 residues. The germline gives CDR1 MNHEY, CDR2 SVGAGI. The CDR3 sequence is CASSTRSGGNTEAFF. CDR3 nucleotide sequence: TGTGCCAGCAGCACACGTAGCGGGGGGAACACTGAAGCTTTCTTT.

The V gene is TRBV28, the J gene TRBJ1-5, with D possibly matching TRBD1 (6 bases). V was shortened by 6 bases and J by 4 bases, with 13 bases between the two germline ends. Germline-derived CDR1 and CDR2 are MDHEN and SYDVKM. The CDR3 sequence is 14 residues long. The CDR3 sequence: CASSDIRGNQPQHF. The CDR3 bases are TGTGCCAGCAGCGACATCAGGGGAAATCAGCCCCAGCATTTT.